These T cell receptor beta chains were read from a single sample in a study of CD8+CD57+ T cells in acquired aplastic anemia. Using its own MiXCR run on the reads, TCRdb lists one record per CDR3 protein. The table includes approximately 220,000 distinct CDR3 sequences, roughly 53% detected once. Material: sorted CD4+, CD8+, or CD8+CD57+ T cells (not recorded which) from PBMCs. The source is a human donor with aplastic anemia. Both conserved end residues are part of each CDR3. The order of the fields is clone size, D gene, V gene, J gene, CDR3 protein, CDR3 DNA. The D gene is left open where the match is weak. A clone size is listed for some rows: how often the clone was seen (once, few, many), or a class if it is expanded.

>many|TRBD1|TRBV20-1|TRBJ2-2
CSAYRGENTGELFF
TGCAGTGCTTACAGGGGTGAGAACACCGGGGAGCTGTTTTTT
>-|-|TRBV7-9|TRBJ2-1
CAGSRQVVYNEQFF
TGTGCCGGCAGTCGACAGGTTGTCTACAATGAGCAGTTCTTC
>-|-|TRBV2|TRBJ1-4
CASATNEKLFF
TGTGCCAGTGCAACTAATGAAAAACTGTTTTTT
>-|TRBD2|TRBV7-2|TRBJ2-3
CASSLGGGEGDTQYF
TGTGCCAGCAGCCTAGGCGGGGGGGAGGGAGATACGCAGTATTTC
>many|-|TRBV19|TRBJ1-5
CASSSGSGNQPQHF
TGTGCCAGTAGTTCAGGGTCGGGCAATCAGCCCCAGCATTTT
>many|TRBD1|TRBV5-1|TRBJ2-7
CASSRGQDPYEQYF
TGCGCCAGCAGCAGAGGACAGGACCCCTACGAGCAGTACTTC
>-|-|TRBV6-5|TRBJ2-7
CASRRGRNYEQYF
TGTGCCAGCAGGAGAGGACGGAACTACGAGCAGTACTTC
>many|-|TRBV2|TRBJ1-5
CASSAQGLSNQPQHF
TGTGCCAGCAGTGCCCAGGGTCTCAGCAATCAGCCCCAGCATTTT
>-|-|TRBV7-2|TRBJ2-5
CASSLGGYF
TGTGCCAGCAGCTTAGGCGGGTACTTC
>few|-|TRBV19|TRBJ1-5
CASKGKGSGQPQHF
TGTGCCAGTAAAGGGAAGGGATCGGGTCAGCCCCAGCATTTT
>-|-|TRBV10-3|TRBJ1-6
CAISDPGGTPLHF
TGTGCCATCAGTGATCCGGGGGGCACACCCCTCCACTTT
>-|TRBD2|TRBV14|TRBJ2-1
CASRPPGLAYNEQFF
TGTGCCAGCAGGCCGCCGGGACTAGCCTACAATGAGCAGTTCTTC
>many|TRBD1|TRBV19|TRBJ2-7
CASSTADRGGYEQYF
TGTGCCAGTAGTACCGCGGACAGGGGGGGATACGAGCAGTACTTC
>-|-|TRBV29-1|TRBJ1-1
CSVAPGQHREAFF
TGCAGCGTGGCTCCGGGGCAACACCGTGAAGCTTTCTTT
>-|TRBD1|TRBV10-3|TRBJ1-5
CATSDRGNQPQHF
TGTGCCACTTCGGACAGGGGGAATCAGCCCCAGCATTTT
>many|TRBD1|TRBV7-7|TRBJ2-1
CASSPGTGNSNEQFF
TGTGCTAGCAGCCCGGGGACAGGGAACTCCAATGAGCAGTTCTTC
>many|-|TRBV4-1|TRBJ1-5
CASSQGASQPQHF
TGCGCCAGCAGCCAGGGGGCGAGTCAGCCCCAGCATTTT
>few|-|TRBV28|TRBJ2-4
CASRKGQGGAKNIQYF
TGTGCCAGCAGGAAAGGGCAGGGAGGCGCCAAAAACATTCAGTACTTC
>-|TRBD1|TRBV5-1|TRBJ2-1
CASSFTTGAYNEQFF
TGCGCCAGCAGCTTCACGACAGGGGCCTACAATGAGCAGTTCTTC
>-|-|TRBV7-2|TRBJ2-2
CASSFGTSGELFF
TGTGCCAGCAGCTTTGGTACTAGCGGGGAGCTGTTTTTT
>few|TRBD2|TRBV11-3|TRBJ2-5
CASSLDQLAGTQYF
TGTGCCAGCAGCTTAGACCAACTAGCGGGGACCCAGTACTTC
>-|-|TRBV19|TRBJ1-4
CASSAIPGVAFEKLFF
TGTGCCAGTAGTGCCATACCAGGGGTAGCCTTTGAAAAACTGTTTTTT
>many|TRBD2|TRBV7-8|TRBJ2-1
CASSPYLTRVARGVYNEQFF
TGTGCCAGCAGCCCGTACTTGACAAGGGTGGCACGGGGGGTCTACAATGAGCAGTTCTTC
>many|-|TRBV20-1|TRBJ2-1
CSARGGDEQFF
TGCAGTGCTAGGGGGGGAGATGAGCAGTTCTTC
>many|-|TRBV9|TRBJ2-1
CASSVTGEQFF
TGTGCCAGCAGCGTAACGGGTGAGCAGTTCTTC
>many|-|TRBV7-9|TRBJ2-5
CASSMGTVGRGETQYF
TGTGCCAGCAGCATGGGGACAGTGGGGCGGGGAGAGACCCAGTACTTC
>-|-|TRBV27|TRBJ1-2
CASRQGSYGYTF
TGTGCCAGCAGACAGGGTAGCTATGGCTACACCTTC
>many|-|TRBV20-1|TRBJ2-3
CSAPLALGPTDTQYF
TGCAGTGCTCCTCTAGCCCTCGGGCCCACAGATACGCAGTATTTT
>-|TRBD1|TRBV6-1|TRBJ1-2
CASSYDPGQGLGYTF
TGTGCCAGCAGTTATGACCCGGGACAGGGTCTTGGCTACACCTTC
>few|-|TRBV5-8|TRBJ2-5
CASSLEQPGQETQYF
TGTGCCAGCAGCTTGGAGCAGCCAGGGCAAGAGACCCAGTACTTC
>few|-|TRBV18|TRBJ1-1
CASSSTTGGTEAFF
TGTGCCAGCTCATCCACTACAGGAGGCACTGAAGCTTTCTTT
>-|-|TRBV20-1|TRBJ2-7
CSARDPGRSYEQYF
TGCAGTGCTAGAGATCCGGGACGGTCCTACGAGCAGTACTTC
>-|TRBD2|TRBV2|TRBJ2-1
CASRVGSGGGQGKFF
TGTGCCAGCAGGGTGGGTAGCGGGGGCGGCCAGGGGAAGTTCTTC
>many|TRBD2|TRBV2|TRBJ2-3
CASVGTSGTDTQYF
TGTGCCAGCGTCGGGACTAGCGGCACAGATACGCAGTATTTT
>many|-|TRBV5-1|TRBJ1-1
CASSFKGERTEAFF
TGCGCCAGCAGCTTTAAAGGGGAAAGGACTGAAGCTTTCTTT
>-|TRBD2|TRBV20-1|TRBJ2-2
CSASTLAGGTGELFF
TGCAGTGCTAGTACCCTAGCGGGGGGCACCGGGGAGCTGTTTTTT
>many|-|TRBV2|TRBJ1-6
CASSEQNSPLHF
TGTGCCAGCAGTGAACAGAATTCACCCCTCCACTTT
>-|-|TRBV12-3/TRBV12-4|TRBJ1-2
CASSVGDRVVYTF
TGCGCCAGCAGTGTGGGCGATCGTGTGGTCTACACCTTC
>-|-|TRBV25-1|TRBJ2-1
CASSERLLDEQFF
TGTGCCAGCAGTGAACGGCTATTGGATGAGCAGTTCTTC
>-|-|TRBV12-3/TRBV12-4|TRBJ1-2
CASSFQVPYGYTF
TGTGCCAGCAGTTTTCAGGTCCCCTATGGCTACACCTTC
>-|-|TRBV6-5|TRBJ2-5
CASSYDGLRETQYF
TGTGCCAGCAGTTACGACGGGCTACGAGAGACCCAGTACTTC
>-|TRBD1|TRBV7-9|TRBJ1-4
CTSSWERGGTTNEKLFF
TGTACCAGCAGCTGGGAACGAGGGGGCACAACTAATGAAAAACTGTTTTTT
>many|TRBD1|TRBV6-5|TRBJ1-2
CASSYSTGDYGYTF
TGTGCCAGCAGTTACTCGACAGGGGACTATGGCTACACCTTC
>-|-|TRBV12-3/TRBV12-4|TRBJ1-2
CASSLVFGRDLGYTF
TGTGCCAGCAGTTTAGTATTCGGCAGGGACCTTGGCTACACCTTC